This passage covers 13 T cell receptor beta chains from one sample sequenced in a study of spatial heterogeneity in lung cancer. Study results and limitations: How many expanded intratumoral alpha and beta TCRs were present tracked the tumor mutation count, which was a count of nonsynonymous mutations.

These receptors have no identified antigens. TCRdb recomputed calls from the 5' RACE reads with MiXCR, one row per CDR3 protein. Among 10,000 to 11,000 distinct CDR3 sequences, approximately 8% were seen once, and the ten largest hold about 20%. Time point indicated: sample taken at primary tumor resection. The source material was lung tumor tissue, sampled at surgery. Source of these receptors: a female donor with early-stage non-small cell lung cancer.

About this clonotype itself: This beta chain lies outside the target of a library built for alpha chains; its clone size means little. The chain has TRBV5-6 and TRBJ2-7; 7 nucleotides align to TRBD1. The CDR3 sequence is 15 residues long. In germline, CDR1 is SGHDT, CDR2 YYEEEE. V dropped 3 bases and J dropped 6; count of bases not matched to a gene: 12. Here the CDR3 DNA reads TGTGCCAGCAGCTCGACAGGGAAGAGATATGGCGAGCAGTACTTC. Its protein is CASSSTGKRYGEQYF.

With respect to this clonotype: This beta chain represents an off-target read in a library built for alpha chains; its size is of limited meaning. This chain connects TRBV6-1 to TRBJ1-5; possible D gene TRBD1, 6 bases. The CDR3 is 17 residues long. The germline V and J ends were trimmed by 0 bases and 1 base, with 13 bases remaining between them. The germline CDR1 and CDR2 sequences are MNHNS and SASEGT. CDR3 in amino acids: CASSEALRGGSNQPQHF. CDR3 sequence (DNA): TGTGCCAGCAGTGAAGCGCTTCGAGGGGGGAGCAATCAGCCCCAGCATTTT.

This clonotype was observed many times. This beta chain is a stray sequence in a library constructed for alpha chains; its clone size is not meaningful. V and J are TRBV7-9 and TRBJ2-4; tentatively, D is TRBD1 (6 bases). CDR1 is SEHNR and CDR2 is FQNEAQ in the germline V gene (reference sequence). The CDR3 extends over 14 amino acids. V lost 3 bases to trimming and J lost 11 bases, with 17 bases between them. The DNA for the CDR3 is TGTGCCAGCAGCTTGGGTAGAGAGAGGGGGTTTCAGTACTTC. This encodes CASSLGRERGFQYF.

This clonotype was detected many times. This beta chain is an off-target read within a library intended for alpha chains, so its frequency means little. This rearrangement joins TRBV5-5 to TRBJ2-3; 8 nucleotides line up with TRBD2. The J segment lost 1 base and the V segment lost 4 bases, leaving 11 bases of the junction unmatched. There are 17 residues in the CDR3. Germline CDR1 is SGHKS and CDR2 is YYEKEE (reference sequence). CDR3 nucleotides: TGTGCCAGCAGCGACTTCGGCGGGGGGAAGGGCACAGATACGCAGTATTTT. Its translation: CASSDFGGGKGTDTQYF.

Comment on this clonotype: A much larger clone lies a single base off, so this may be a read error. For a library built for alpha chains, this beta chain is a stray read; little rests on its size. The chain employs TRBV7-8 and TRBJ1-1, with a tentative D call TRBD1 (6 bases). In germline, CDR1 is SGHVS, CDR2 FQNEAQ. This CDR3 comprises 13 residues. The CDR3 here is CVSSFTGPTEAFF. The CDR3 nucleotides are TGTGTCAGCAGCTTTACAGGGCCCACTGAAGCTTTCTTT.

A note on this clonotype: This beta chain appears as a stray read in a library generated for alpha chains; its size is not informative. CDR3 DNA sequence: TGCAGTGCTAGAGATCCTCTGACTAGCGGATACTACGAGCAGTACTTC. The encoded protein is CSARDPLTSGYYEQYF. The V and J genes are TRBV20-1 and TRBJ2-7; 9 nucleotides match TRBD2. The CDR3 is 16 amino acids. Trimming took 0 bases from V and 3 from J; bases not matched to a gene: 9. Germline V CDR1 and CDR2: DFQATT, SNEGSKA (reference sequence).

This clonotype was observed at least ten times. This beta chain is an off-target read within a library intended for alpha chains, so its frequency means little. The rearrangement links TRBV28 to TRBJ1-5, with D maybe TRBD1 (6 bases). The V end lost 4 bases, the J end lost 2 bases, and 15 bases lay between the germline ends. The CDR3 contains 16 residues. CDR1 and CDR2 from the germline V gene are MDHEN and SYDVKM. CDR3 nucleotides: TGTGCCAGCAGTTACCCAGGGGTCCCAGGCAATCAGCCCCAGCATTTT. Translating gives CASSYPGVPGNQPQHF.

This clonotype has ten or more counts. The library was prepared for alpha chains; this beta chain is a stray read, so its frequency means little. The chain employs TRBV4-1 and TRBJ2-5; the match to TRBD2 covers 8 bases. Germline V gene data show CDR1 as MGHRA and CDR2 as YSYEKL. V lost 4 bases and J lost 5; bases outside the gene matches: 6. The CDR3 consists of 14 residues. CDR3 amino acids: CASSPGTSSETQYF. The CDR3 DNA sequence: TGCGCCAGCAGCCCAGGGACTAGTAGCGAGACCCAGTACTTC.

In its sample, this clonotype is medium-sized. Since it is a stray read in a library aimed at alpha chains, this beta chain has a size that is not meaningful. This chain joins TRBV3-1 and TRBJ2-7, with D maybe TRBD2 (5 bases). Trimming removed 4 bases from V and 6 bases from J, with 10 bases in between. The CDR3 contains 12 residues. CDR1 LGHDT and CDR2 YNNKEL come from the germline V gene (reference sequence). The CDR3: CASSLVEGEQYF. DNA for the CDR3: TGTGCCAGCAGCCTGGTTGAGGGCGAGCAGTACTTC.

In this sample, this clonotype turned up many times. This beta chain is a stray sequence in a library constructed for alpha chains; its clone size is not meaningful. The chain uses TRBV7-9 and TRBJ1-1; D is ambiguous. CDR1 SEHNR and CDR2 FQNEAQ come from the germline V gene (reference sequence). CDR3 length: 13 residues. The ends were cut back, 2 bases at V and 3 bases at J, with 7 bases in the middle. In DNA, the CDR3 is TGTGCCAGCAGCTTACTCCGGGACACTGAAGCTTTCTTT. Translated, it gives CASSLLRDTEAFF.

This clonotype was seen ten or more times. For a library built for alpha chains, this beta chain is a stray read; little rests on its size. The J gene is TRBJ1-5, the V gene TRBV7-2; D is unresolved. Germline CDR1 SGHTA, CDR2 FQGNSA. The CDR3 covers 13 residues. V lost 3 bases and J 5 bases, leaving 8 bases between the germline ends. CDR3 coding DNA: TGTGCCAGCAGCTTCAAGAGGGATCAGCCCCAGCATTTT. Protein sequence: CASSFKRDQPQHF.

Points on this clonotype: The size of this beta chain means little, since it is a stray read in a library made for alpha chains. The chain recombines TRBV7-2 with TRBJ2-5; no clear D gene. V lost 5 bases and J lost 6, with 7 bases in between. This CDR3 is built from 11 residues. Looked up from germline, CDR1 is SGHTA and CDR2 is FQGNSA. CDR3 residues: CASSPQKTQYF. As DNA, the CDR3 is TGTGCCAGCAGCCCTCAAAAGACCCAGTACTTC.

In this sample, this clonotype is medium-sized. This beta chain is an off-target read within a library intended for alpha chains, so its frequency means little. J is TRBJ2-7 and V is TRBV5-1, with D possibly being TRBD2 (6 bases). CDR3 length: 14 residues. Trimming cost V 2 bases and J 5 bases, with 14 bases left between them. Germline assignment: CDR1 SGHRS and CDR2 YFSETQ. CDR3 loop: CASSFSGRSHEQYF. In DNA form, the CDR3 reads TGCGCCAGCAGCTTTTCAGGGAGGAGCCACGAGCAGTACTTC.